The clone carrying this T cell receptor (beta chain) appeared once. These data come from a study of blood T cell repertoires in COVID-19. Study context: The United States, Italy and Spain provided the acute and convalescent COVID-19 samples. PBMCs, B-cell-depleted T cells, or T cells were the source of the cDNA or gDNA that made up the material.

Germline loops: CDR1 DFQATT, CDR2 SNEGSKA (reference sequence). This CDR3 is 11 amino acids long. Trimming took 3 bases from V and 6 from J, leaving 8 bases between them. In the original analysis: Counts of nucleated cells, estimated from reference gene primer amplification, were obtained. TCRdb's copy holds only in-frame clones and misses some; the assay was immunoSEQ multiplex PCR. V, J and clone size are those of that table, while D and trimming were read from the DNA. The table has under 100,000 clones, roughly 82% seen once. Material: peripheral blood. This receptor was obtained from an elderly woman with active or convalescent COVID-19. V usage is TRBV20-1 and J usage is TRBJ1-1, with D possibly matching TRBD1 (5 bases). CDR3 bases: TGCAGTGCTAGGACAGTGGCTGAAGCTTTCTTT. Translation: CSARTVAEAFF.